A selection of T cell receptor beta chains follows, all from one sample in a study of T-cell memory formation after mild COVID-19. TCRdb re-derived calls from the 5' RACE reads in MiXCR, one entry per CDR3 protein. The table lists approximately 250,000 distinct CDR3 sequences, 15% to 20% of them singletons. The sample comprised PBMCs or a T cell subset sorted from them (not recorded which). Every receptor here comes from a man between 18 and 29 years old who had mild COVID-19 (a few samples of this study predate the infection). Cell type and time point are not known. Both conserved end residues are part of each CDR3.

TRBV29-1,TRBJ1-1,CSVEGALQGTEAFF
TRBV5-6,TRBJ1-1,CASSFPGGDTEAFF
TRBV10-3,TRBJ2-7,CAISEAGWTYEQYF
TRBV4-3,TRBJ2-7,CASSQDPDTGYEQYF
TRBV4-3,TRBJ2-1,CASSQGRGARYEQFF
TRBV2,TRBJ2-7,CASTWARYEQYF
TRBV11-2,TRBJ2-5,CASTAWDNQETQYF
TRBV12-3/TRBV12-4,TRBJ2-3,CASSFGSGNTQYF
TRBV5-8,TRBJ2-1,CASSLFSGRVYNEQFF
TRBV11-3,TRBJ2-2,CASSSLASTGELFF
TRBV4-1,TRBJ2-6,CASSHVDRLLSSGANVLTF
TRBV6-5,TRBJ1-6,CASSYSGIINSPLHF
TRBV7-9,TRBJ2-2,CASSLDPGGASGELFF
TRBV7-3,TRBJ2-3,CASSPSYSPSTDTQYF
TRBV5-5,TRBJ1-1,CASSWLDTEAFF
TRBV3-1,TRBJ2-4,CASSQALLLTAKNIQYF
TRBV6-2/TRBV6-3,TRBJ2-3,CASSYATGYGTDTQYF
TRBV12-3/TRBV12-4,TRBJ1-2,CASTFGQGYGYTF
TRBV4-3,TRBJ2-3,CASSQDLYSDYGTDTQYF
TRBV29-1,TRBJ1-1,CSVEMNTEAFF
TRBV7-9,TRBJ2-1,CASSLAGSEQFF
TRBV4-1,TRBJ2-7,CASSQQDRVVSYEQYF
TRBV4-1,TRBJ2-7,CASSQDITSGGVVYEQYF
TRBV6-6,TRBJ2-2,CASSPGLAGFTGELFF
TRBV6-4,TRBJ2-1,CASSISGGQYNEQFF
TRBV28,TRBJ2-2,CASGSSNTGELFF
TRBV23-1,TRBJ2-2,CASSTRAGELFF
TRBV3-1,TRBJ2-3,CASSRGLAGGSTDTQYF
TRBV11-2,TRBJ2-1,CASSYAENNEQFF
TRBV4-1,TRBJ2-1,CASSQNLGGGGEQFF
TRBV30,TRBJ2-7,CAWSVIAGGEQYF
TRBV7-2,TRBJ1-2,CASSRTGFYGYTF
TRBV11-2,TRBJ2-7,CASSFRGVGSYEQYF
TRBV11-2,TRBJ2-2,CASSPAERGGGELFF
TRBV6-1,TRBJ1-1,CVSIYRVTNTEAFF
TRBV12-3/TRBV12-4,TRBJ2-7,CASSRRGEQYF
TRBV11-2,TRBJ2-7,CASSYLAGGNPYEQYF
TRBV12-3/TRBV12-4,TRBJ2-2,CASSLVLTGTGELFF
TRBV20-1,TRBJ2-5,CSARSRRLEETQYF
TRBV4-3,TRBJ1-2,CASSQDLAGSGYTF
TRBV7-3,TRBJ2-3,CASSLAQGSDTQYF
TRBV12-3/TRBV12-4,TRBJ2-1,CAGTRPPYNEQFF
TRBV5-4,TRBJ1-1,CASSLVSTPTPAFF
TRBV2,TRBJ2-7,CASIPGLSDEQYF
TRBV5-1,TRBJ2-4,CASSPGHGKNIQYF
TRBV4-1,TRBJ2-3,CASSPTGGANTDTQYF
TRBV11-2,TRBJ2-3,CASWGLITETLDF
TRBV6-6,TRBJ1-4,CASIGGHATNEKLFF